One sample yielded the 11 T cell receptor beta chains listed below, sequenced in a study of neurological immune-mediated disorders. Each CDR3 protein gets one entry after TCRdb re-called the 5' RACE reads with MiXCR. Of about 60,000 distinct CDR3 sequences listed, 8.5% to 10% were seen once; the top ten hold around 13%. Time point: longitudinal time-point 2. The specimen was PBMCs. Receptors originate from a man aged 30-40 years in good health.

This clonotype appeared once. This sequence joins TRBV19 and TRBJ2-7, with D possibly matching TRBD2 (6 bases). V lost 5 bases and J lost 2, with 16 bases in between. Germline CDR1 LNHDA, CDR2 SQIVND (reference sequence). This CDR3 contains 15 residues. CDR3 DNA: TGTGCCAGTAGTCAACCGGGACTTATGACCTACGAGCAGTACTTC. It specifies CASSQPGLMTYEQYF.

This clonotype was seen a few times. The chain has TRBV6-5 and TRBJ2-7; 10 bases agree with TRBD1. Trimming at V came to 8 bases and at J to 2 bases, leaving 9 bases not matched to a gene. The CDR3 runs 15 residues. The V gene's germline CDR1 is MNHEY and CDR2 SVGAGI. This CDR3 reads CASGPGTGATYEQYF. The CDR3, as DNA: TGTGCCAGCGGACCCGGGACAGGGGCCACCTACGAGCAGTACTTC.

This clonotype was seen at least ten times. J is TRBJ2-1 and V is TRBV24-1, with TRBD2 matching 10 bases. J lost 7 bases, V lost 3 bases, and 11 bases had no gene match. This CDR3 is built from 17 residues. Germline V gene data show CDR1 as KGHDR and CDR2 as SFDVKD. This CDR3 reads CATSDLPTSGLVNEQFF. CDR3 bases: TGTGCCACCAGTGATCTTCCGACTAGCGGGTTGGTGAATGAGCAGTTCTTC.

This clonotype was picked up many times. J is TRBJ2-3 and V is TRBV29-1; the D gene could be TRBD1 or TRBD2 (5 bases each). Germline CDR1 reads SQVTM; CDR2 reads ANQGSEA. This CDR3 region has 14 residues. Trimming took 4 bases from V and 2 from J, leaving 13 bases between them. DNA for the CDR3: TGCAGCGTTGTAGGGGACGATTTCACAGATACGCAGTATTTT. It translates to CSVVGDDFTDTQYF.

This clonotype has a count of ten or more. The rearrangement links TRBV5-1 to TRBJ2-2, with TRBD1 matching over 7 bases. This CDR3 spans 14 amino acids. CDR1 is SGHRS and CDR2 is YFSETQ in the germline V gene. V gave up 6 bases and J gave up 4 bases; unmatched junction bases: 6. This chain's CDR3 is CASINSGGTGELFF. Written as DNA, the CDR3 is TGCGCCAGCATCAACTCAGGGGGCACCGGGGAGCTGTTTTTT.

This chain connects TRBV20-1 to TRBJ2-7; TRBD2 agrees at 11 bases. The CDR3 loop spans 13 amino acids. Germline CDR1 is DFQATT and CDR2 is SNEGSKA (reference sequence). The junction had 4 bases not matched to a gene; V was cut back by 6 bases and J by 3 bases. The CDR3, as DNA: TGCAGTGCCCTGGGACTAGCGGACTACGAGCAGTACTTC. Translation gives CSALGLADYEQYF.

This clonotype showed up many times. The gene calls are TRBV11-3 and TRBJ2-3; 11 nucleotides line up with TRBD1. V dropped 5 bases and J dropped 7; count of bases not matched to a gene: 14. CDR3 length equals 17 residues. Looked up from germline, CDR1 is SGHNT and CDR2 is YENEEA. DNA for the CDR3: TGTGCCAGCAGCCCAACCCGGGACAGGGGGACACCTAATACGCAGTATTTT. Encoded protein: CASSPTRDRGTPNTQYF.

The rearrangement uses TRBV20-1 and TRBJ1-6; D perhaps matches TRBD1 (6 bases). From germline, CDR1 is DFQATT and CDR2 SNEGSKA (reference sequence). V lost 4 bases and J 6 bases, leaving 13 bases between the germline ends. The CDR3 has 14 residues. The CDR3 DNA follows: TGCAGTGCTAATTCCAGGGGAGGTAATTCACCCCTCCACTTT. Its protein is CSANSRGGNSPLHF.

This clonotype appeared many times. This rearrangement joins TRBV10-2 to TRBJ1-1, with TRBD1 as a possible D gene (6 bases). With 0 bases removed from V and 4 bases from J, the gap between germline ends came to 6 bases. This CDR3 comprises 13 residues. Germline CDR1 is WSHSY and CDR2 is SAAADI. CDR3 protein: CASSESGGTEAFF. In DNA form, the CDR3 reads TGCGCCAGCAGTGAGTCAGGGGGCACTGAAGCTTTCTTT.

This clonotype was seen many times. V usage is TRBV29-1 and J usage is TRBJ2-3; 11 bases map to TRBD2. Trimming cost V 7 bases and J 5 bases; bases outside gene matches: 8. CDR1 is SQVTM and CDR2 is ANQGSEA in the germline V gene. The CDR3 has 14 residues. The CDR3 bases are TGCAGCGCCCCACTAGCGGGAGTAAGAGATACGCAGTATTTT. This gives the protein CSAPLAGVRDTQYF.

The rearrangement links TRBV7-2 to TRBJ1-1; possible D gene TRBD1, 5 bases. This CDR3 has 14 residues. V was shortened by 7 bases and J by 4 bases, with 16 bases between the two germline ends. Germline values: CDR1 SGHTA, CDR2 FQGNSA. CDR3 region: CASTYFGGGTEAFF. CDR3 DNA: TGTGCCAGCACATATTTCGGGGGAGGCACTGAAGCTTTCTTT. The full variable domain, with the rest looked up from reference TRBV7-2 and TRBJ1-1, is GAGVSQSPSNKVTEKGKDVELRCDPISGHTALYWYRQSLGQGLEFLIYFQGNSAPDKSGLPSDRFSAERTGGSVSTLTIQRTQQEDSAVYLCASTYFGGGTEAFFGQGTRLTVV.